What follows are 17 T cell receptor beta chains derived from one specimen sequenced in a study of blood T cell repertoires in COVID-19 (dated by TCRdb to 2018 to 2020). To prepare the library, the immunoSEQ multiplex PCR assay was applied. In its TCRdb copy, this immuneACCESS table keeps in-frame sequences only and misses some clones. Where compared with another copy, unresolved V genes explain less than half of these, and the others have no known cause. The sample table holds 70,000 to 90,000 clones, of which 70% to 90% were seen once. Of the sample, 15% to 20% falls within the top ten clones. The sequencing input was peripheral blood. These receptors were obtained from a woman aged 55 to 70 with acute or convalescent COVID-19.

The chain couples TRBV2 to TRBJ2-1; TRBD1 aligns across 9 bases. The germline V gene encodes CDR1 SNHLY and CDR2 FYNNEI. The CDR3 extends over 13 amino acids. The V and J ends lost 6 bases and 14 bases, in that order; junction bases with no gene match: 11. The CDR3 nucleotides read TGTGCCAGCAGCTTACAGGGGGCTGGTGCGGAGTTCTTC. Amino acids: CASSLQGAGAEFF.

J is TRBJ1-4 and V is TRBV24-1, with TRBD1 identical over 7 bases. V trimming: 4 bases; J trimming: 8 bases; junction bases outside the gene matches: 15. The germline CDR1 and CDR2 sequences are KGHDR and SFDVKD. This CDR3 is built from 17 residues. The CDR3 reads CATSEPSDRADGEKLFF. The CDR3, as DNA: TGTGCCACCAGTGAACCTTCTGACAGGGCCGATGGCGAAAAACTGTTTTTT.

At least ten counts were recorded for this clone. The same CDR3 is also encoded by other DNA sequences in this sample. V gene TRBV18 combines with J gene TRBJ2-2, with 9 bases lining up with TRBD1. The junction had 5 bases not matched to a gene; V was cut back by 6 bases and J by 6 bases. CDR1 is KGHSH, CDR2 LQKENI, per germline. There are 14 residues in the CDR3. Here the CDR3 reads CASSRDRVPGELFF. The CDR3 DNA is TGTGCCAGCTCGAGGGACAGGGTCCCCGGGGAGCTGTTTTTT.

The DNA for the CDR3 is TGTGCCTGGAGATCAGAATTTAATGAAAAACTGTTTTTT. Its protein product is CAWRSEFNEKLFF. The V gene is TRBV30, the J gene TRBJ1-4; the D is unclear. Trimming pared 3 bases from V and 4 bases from J, leaving 9 bases between. The CDR3 length is 13 residues. Looked up from germline, CDR1 is GTSNPN and CDR2 is SVGIG (reference sequence).

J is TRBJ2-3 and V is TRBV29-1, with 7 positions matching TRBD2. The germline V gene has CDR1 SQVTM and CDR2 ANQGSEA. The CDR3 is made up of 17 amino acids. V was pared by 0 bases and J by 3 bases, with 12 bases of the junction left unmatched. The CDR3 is CSVEDLGFMGGTDTQYF. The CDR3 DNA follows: TGCAGCGTTGAAGATCTGGGCTTTATGGGGGGGACAGATACGCAGTATTTT.

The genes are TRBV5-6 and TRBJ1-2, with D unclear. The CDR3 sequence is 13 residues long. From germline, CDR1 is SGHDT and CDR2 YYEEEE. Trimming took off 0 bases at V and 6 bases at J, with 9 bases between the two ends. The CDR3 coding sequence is TGTGCCAGCAGCTTGGTACCTCAGGATGGCTACACCTTC. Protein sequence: CASSLVPQDGYTF.

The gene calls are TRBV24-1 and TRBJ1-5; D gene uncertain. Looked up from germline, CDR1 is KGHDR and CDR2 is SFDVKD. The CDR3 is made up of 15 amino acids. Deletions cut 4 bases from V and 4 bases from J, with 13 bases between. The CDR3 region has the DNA TGTGCCACCAGTGACCGGGGAGGGTTTAATCAGCCCCAGCATTTT. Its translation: CATSDRGGFNQPQHF.

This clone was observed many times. The CDR3 region is CASSITGGLQETQYF. Written as DNA, the CDR3 is TGTGCCAGTAGTATAACAGGGGGATTACAAGAGACCCAGTACTTC. This sequence joins TRBV19 and TRBJ2-5, with 8 positions matching TRBD1. The CDR3 has 15 residues. Germline CDR1 and CDR2: LNHDA and SQIVND (reference sequence). The ends lost 2 bases at V and 2 bases at J; junction bases unmatched: 4.

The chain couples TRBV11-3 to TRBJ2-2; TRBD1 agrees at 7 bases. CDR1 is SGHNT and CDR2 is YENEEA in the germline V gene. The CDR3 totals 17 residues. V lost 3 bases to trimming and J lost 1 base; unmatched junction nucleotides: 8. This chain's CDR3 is CASSLGYGTENTGELFF. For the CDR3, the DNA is TGTGCCAGCAGCTTGGGGTACGGGACAGAGAACACCGGGGAGCTGTTTTTT.

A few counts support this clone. In DNA form, the CDR3 reads TGTGCCAGCAGCCCAGGGGGCCTGGGTAGAGAGACCCAGTACTTC. Amino acids: CASSPGGLGRETQYF. The chain is built from TRBV9 and TRBJ2-5; TRBD1 aligns across 8 bases. Germline values: CDR1 SGDLS, CDR2 YYNGEE. Unmatched junction bases numbered 9, after V lost 4 bases and J lost 4 bases. This CDR3 region has 15 residues.

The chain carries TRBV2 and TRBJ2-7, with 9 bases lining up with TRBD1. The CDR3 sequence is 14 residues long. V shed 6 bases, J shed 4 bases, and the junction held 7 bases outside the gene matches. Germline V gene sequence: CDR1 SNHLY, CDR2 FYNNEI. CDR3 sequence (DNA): TGTGCCAGCAGCCTGGGACAGGGTCCTTACGAGCAGTACGTC. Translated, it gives CASSLGQGPYEQYV.

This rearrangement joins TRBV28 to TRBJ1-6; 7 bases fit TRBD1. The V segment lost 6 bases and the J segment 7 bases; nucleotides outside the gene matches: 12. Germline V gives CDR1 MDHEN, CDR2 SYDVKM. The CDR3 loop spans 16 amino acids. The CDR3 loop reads CASSPGRTGRNSPLHF. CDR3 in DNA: TGTGCCAGCAGCCCTGGCCGGACAGGTCGAAATTCACCCCTCCACTTT.

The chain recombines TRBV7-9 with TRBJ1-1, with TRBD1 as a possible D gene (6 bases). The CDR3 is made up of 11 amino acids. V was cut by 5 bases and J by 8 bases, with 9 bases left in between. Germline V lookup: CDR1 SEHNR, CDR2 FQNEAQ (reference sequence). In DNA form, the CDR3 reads TGTGCCAGCAGCCCAGGACAGGAAGCTTTCTTT. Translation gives CASSPGQEAFF.

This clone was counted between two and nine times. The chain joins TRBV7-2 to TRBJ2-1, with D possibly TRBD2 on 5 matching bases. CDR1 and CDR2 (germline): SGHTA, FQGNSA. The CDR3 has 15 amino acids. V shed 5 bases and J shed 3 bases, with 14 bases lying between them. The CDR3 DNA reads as TGTGCCAGCAGCGCCCGGACGGGGAGCTACAATGAGCAGTTCTTC. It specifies CASSARTGSYNEQFF.

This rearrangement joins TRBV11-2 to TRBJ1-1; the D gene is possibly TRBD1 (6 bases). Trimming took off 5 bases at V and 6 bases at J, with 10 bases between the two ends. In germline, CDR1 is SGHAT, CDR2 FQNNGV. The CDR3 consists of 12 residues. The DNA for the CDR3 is TGTGCCAGCAGCCCAGGGGAGTCTGAAGCTTTCTTT. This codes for CASSPGESEAFF.

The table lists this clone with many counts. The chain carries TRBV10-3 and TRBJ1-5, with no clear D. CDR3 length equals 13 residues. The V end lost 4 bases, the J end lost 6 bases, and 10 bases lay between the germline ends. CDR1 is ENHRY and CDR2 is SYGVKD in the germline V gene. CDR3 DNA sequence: TGTGCCATCAGTGGCCGGGAAGGTCAGCCCCAGCATTTT. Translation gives CAISGREGQPQHF.

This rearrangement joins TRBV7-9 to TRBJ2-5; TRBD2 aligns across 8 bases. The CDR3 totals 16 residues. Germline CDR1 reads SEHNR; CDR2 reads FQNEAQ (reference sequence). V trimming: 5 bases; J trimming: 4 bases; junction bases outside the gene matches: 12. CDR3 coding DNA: TGTGCCAGCAGCCCCCGCGTTGGTAGCGGGGTAGAGACCCAGTACTTC. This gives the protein CASSPRVGSGVETQYF.